The clone carrying this TCR beta chain was detected only a few times. No antigen is known for it. Other nucleotide sequences in the sample specify the same CDR3. Those who donated were healthy HIV-negative adults, with no recent acute infections or vaccinations reported. Study processing details: ImmunoSEQ junction-only sequences lacked quality scores, so their filtering differed. Sequenced by immunoSEQ multiplex PCR; TCRdb stores in-frame clones only, minus some. Clone size and the V and J calls come from that table; the DNA yielded D and trimming. There are 450,000 to 500,000 clones in the sample; over 70% occur only once, and roughly an eighth lies in the top ten. The data are from a study of shared clonotypes between healthy human individuals. Findings of the study overall: Clonotype sharing among donors likely depends on sequencing depth. Represented diversity, genetic and exposure-history alike, was limited by few donors.

The sample was PBMCs. The receptor's source is a woman in her 40s in good health. Some clones in this sample may be carry-over from other donors' samples.

The CDR3 sequence is CAWSPPTDTQYF. CDR3 nucleotide sequence: TGTGCCTGGAGTCCCCCGACAGATACGCAGTATTTT. The rearrangement joins TRBV30 to TRBJ2-3, with D uncertain. The CDR3 contains 12 residues. Trimming left V 2 bases short and J 3 bases short, with 6 bases between. CDR1 and CDR2 (germline): GTSNPN, SVGIG (reference sequence).